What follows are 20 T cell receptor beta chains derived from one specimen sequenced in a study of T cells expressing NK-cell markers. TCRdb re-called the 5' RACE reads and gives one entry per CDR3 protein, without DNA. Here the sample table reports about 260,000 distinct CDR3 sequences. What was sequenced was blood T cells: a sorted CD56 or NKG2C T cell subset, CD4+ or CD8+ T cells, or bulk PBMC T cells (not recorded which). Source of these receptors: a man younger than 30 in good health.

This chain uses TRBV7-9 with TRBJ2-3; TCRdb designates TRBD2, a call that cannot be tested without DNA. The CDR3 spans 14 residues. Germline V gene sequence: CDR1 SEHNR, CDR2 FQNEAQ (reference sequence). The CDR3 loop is CASSAEGSTDTQYF.

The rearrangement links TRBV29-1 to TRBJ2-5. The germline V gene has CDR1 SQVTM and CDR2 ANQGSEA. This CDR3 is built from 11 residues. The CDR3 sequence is CSVAQKETQYF.

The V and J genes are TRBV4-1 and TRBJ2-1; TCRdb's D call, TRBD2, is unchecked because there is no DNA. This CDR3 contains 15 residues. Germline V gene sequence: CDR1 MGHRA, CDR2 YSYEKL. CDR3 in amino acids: CASSQEGGLAPGEFF.

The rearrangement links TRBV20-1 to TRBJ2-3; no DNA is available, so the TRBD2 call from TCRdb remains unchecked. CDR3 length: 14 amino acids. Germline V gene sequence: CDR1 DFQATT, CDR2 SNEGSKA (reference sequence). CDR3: CSATGGGNTDTQYF.

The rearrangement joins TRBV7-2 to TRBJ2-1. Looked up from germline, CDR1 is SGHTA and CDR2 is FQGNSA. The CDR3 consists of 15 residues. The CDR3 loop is CASSLTSIAANEQFF.

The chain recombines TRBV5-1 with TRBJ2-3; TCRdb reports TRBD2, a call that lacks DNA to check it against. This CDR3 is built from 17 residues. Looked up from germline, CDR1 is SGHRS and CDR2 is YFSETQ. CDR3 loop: CASSQVLAGASTDTQYF. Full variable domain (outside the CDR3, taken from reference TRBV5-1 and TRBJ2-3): KAGVTQTPRYLIKTRGQQVTLSCSPISGHRSVSWYQQTPGQGLQFLFEYFSETQRNKGNFPGRFSGRQFSNSRSEMNVSTLELGDSALYLCASSQVLAGASTDTQYFGPGTRLTVL.

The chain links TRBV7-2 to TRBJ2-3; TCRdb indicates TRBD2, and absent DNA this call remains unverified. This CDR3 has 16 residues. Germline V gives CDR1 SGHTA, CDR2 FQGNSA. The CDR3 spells CASSSTLAKGTDTQYF.

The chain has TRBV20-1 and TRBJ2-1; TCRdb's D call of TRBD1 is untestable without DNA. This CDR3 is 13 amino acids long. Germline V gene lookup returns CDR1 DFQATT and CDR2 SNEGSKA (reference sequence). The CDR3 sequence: CSASRTGKNEQFF.

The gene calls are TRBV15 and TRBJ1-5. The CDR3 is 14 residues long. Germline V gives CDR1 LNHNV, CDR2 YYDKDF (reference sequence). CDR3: CATSREGGNQPQHF.

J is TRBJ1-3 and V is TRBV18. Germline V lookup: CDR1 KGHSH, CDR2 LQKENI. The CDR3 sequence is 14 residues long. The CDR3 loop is CASATGSSGNTIYF.

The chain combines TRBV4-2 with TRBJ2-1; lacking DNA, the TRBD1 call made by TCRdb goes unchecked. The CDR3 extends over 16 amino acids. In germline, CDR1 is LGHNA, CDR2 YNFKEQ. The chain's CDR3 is CASSPRGLGPRNEQFF.

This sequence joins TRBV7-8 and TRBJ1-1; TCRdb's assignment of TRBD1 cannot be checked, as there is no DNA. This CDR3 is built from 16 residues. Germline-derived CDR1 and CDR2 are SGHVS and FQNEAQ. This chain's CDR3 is CASSTVGWRGDTEAFF.

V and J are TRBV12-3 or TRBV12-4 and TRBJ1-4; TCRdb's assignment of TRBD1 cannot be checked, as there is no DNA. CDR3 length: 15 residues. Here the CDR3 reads CASSDGGRGDEKLFF.

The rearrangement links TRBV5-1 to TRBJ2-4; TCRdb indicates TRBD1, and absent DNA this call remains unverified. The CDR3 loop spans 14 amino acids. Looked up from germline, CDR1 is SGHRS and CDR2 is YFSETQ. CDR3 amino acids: CASSSSDRADIQYF.

CDR3 residues: CSASSQREAADTQYF. The J gene is TRBJ2-3, the V gene TRBV20-1; TCRdb calls TRBD2, which cannot be checked without DNA. The CDR3 sequence is 15 residues long. Germline CDR1 reads DFQATT; CDR2 reads SNEGSKA (reference sequence).

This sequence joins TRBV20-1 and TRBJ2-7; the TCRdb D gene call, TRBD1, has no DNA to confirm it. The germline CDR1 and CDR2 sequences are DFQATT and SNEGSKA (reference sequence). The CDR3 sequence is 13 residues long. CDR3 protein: CSARDRVTDEQYF.

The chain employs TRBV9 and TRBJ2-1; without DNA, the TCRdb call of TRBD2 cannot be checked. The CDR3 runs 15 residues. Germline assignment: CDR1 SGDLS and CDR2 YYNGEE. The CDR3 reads CASSVEGGPDHEQFF.

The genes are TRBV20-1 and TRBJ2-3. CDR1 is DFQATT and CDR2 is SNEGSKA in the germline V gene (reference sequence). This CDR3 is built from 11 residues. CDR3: CSAGSPDTQYF.

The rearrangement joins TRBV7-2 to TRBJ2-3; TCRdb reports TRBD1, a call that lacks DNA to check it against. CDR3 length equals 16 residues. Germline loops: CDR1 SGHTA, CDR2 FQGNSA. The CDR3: CASSLPGLGSGDTQYF. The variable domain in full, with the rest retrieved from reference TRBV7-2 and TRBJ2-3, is GAGVSQSPSNKVTEKGKDVELRCDPISGHTALYWYRQSLGQGLEFLIYFQGNSAPDKSGLPSDRFSAERTGGSVSTLTIQRTQQEDSAVYLCASSLPGLGSGDTQYFGPGTRLTVL.

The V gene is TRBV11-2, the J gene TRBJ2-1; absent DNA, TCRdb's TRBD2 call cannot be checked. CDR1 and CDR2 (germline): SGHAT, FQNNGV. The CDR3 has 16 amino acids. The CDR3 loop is CASSSPLAGIYNEQFF.